The T cell receptor (beta chain) described here comes from a study of blood T cell repertoires in COVID-19. Turning to the study itself: The United States, Italy and Spain were the sources of the acute and convalescent COVID-19 samples. PBMCs, B-cell-depleted T cells, or T cells were the source of the cDNA or gDNA that made up the material.

Trimming took 5 bases from V and 4 from J; bases not matched to a gene: 8. Germline CDR1 LNHDA, CDR2 SQIVND (reference sequence). The CDR3 covers 15 residues. In the original processing: Nucleated cell counts were estimated from reference gene primer amplification. Only in-frame clones appear in the TCRdb table, and some are missing; sequencing was by immunoSEQ multiplex PCR. V and J calls and clone size are copied from that table; D and trimming were computed from the DNA. The table includes fewer than 200,000 clones, 75% to 80% detected once. The sequence was collected from a woman aged 65 to 85 with acute or convalescent COVID-19. The rearrangement links TRBV19 to TRBJ1-3; 7 nucleotides line up with TRBD1. Material for sequencing was peripheral blood. DNA for the CDR3: TGTGCCAGTAGTCGAGACAGGGAATCCGGAAACACCATATATTTT. Its translation: CASSRDRESGNTIYF.